This T cell receptor beta chain was sequenced during a study of CXCR3-negative and CXCR3-positive naive CD8 T cells. Every CD8+ T cell subset underwent triplicate sorting at 300,000 cells apiece. Identification of naive CD8+ T cells rested on CD45RO-CCR7+CD27+CD95- status. The TRB cDNA libraries were prepared by 5' RACE with UMI labels. TCRdb reworked the 5' RACE reads into one entry per CDR3 protein, no DNA. The table lists 84,000 or so distinct CDR3 sequences. This CDR3 region has 15 residues. Germline-derived CDR1 and CDR2 are SGHTA and FQGNSA. Study results and limitations: Both of the naive subsets showed about the same high diversity, but memory CD8+ cells had much less.

Remarks on this clonotype: The target antigen is unknown.

The receptor was isolated from a human donor in good health. Some clones in this sample may be carry-over from other donors' samples. Source material: naive CXCR3- CD8+ T cells from blood. Subset here: CD45RO-CCR7+CD27+CD95- naive CD8+ T cells lacking CXCR3 (TNR3-). V usage is TRBV7-2 and J usage is TRBJ2-2; TCRdb returns TRBD1, unconfirmable since there is no DNA. This CDR3 reads CASSSGRTNTGELFF.